This is a list of T cell receptor beta chains from one sample in a study of control samples from healthy donors and cancer patients. This table comes from immunoSEQ multiplex PCR, and its TCRdb copy is limited to in-frame clones, with some not included. The table lists more than 65,000 clones, more than 75% of them singletons. Material: blood. These receptors were taken from a man aged 50 to 60 in good health. Each CDR3 is given with its conserved first and last residue. The order of the fields is V gene, clone size, D gene, J gene, CDR3 length, CDR3 DNA, CDR3 protein. A D gene is named only where the DNA matches it firmly. Clone sizes are given selectively: once, few, many, or a class where the clone is expanded.

>TRBV29-1|.|TRBD1|TRBJ1-2|13
TGCAGCGTGGCGGACAGGGGTACATGGGGCTACACCTTC
CSVADRGTWGYTF
>TRBV4-2|.|.|TRBJ2-5|16
TGTGCCAGCTCGGGCGTAGGGGACGGGTCCCAAGAGACCCAGTACTTC
CASSGVGDGSQETQYF
>TRBV30|.|.|TRBJ1-2|15
TGTGCCTGGAGTGGATGGCTGGGGGGTAACTATGGCTACACCTTC
CAWSGWLGGNYGYTF
>TRBV2|few|.|TRBJ1-1|15
TGTGCCAGCAGCTACTACAGAGGGGTGGAGACTGAAGCTTTCTTT
CASSYYRGVETEAFF
>TRBV11-3|.|.|TRBJ2-7|15
TGTGCCAGCAGCCCCCGTCCGGCCGAGACCTACGAGCAGTACTTC
CASSPRPAETYEQYF
>TRBV4-1|.|.|TRBJ2-7|16
TGCGCCAGCAGCCACGTTTCCGGGGATTACACCTACGAGCAGTACTTC
CASSHVSGDYTYEQYF
>TRBV27|.|TRBD1|TRBJ1-3|14
TGTGCCAGCAGTTTACAGGGGGATGGAAACACCATATATTTT
CASSLQGDGNTIYF
>TRBV18|.|TRBD1|TRBJ1-2|13
TGTGCCAGCTCACCGGACAGGGCCTCAGGCTACACCTTC
CASSPDRASGYTF
>TRBV9|.|.|TRBJ2-5|13
TGTGCCAGCAGCGCCTCGACACCCGAGACCCAGTACTTC
CASSASTPETQYF
>TRBV30|.|.|TRBJ2-2|13
TGTGCCTGGAGGCCGCAGGGTCCCGGGGAGCTGTTTTTT
CAWRPQGPGELFF
>TRBV24-1|.|.|TRBJ2-7|14
TGTGCCACCAGTGTGTATCCTCCCCCCTACGAGCAGTACTTC
CATSVYPPPYEQYF
>TRBV15|.|TRBD1|TRBJ2-7|12
TGTGCCACCAGCAGGACAGGGGCCGAGCAGTACTTC
CATSRTGAEQYF
>TRBV19|.|.|TRBJ2-2|15
TGTGCCAGTAGTCCCCGGGGGAAGAACACCGGGGAGCTGTTTTTT
CASSPRGKNTGELFF
>TRBV7-2|few|.|TRBJ2-7|16
TGTGCCAGCAGCTTAGCAACGGGGGCCGGGTCCTACGAGCAGTACTTC
CASSLATGAGSYEQYF
>TRBV5-1|.|TRBD1|TRBJ1-2|15
TGCGCCAGCAGCTTATCGACAGGGGGCGCGGGAGGCTACACCTTC
CASSLSTGGAGGYTF
>TRBV20-1|.|.|TRBJ2-3|12
TGCAGTGCTAGTACGGGGACAGATACGCAGTATTTT
CSASTGTDTQYF
>TRBV2|.|TRBD2|TRBJ2-7|13
TGTGCCACCATGGGCGGGAGCTCCTACGAGCAGTACTTC
CATMGGSSYEQYF
>TRBV5-1|.|.|TRBJ2-5|16
TGCGCCAGCAGCTTGGGTAGGGACCTAATACGGGAGACCCAGTACTTC
CASSLGRDLIRETQYF
>TRBV5-5|.|TRBD1|TRBJ2-1|16
TGTGCCAGCAGCTTGTTTGAGACAGGGGGCTACAATGAGCAGTTCTTC
CASSLFETGGYNEQFF
>TRBV29-1|.|.|TRBJ2-1|13
TGCAGCGTTCTCCCAAGACTAGGGGGTGAGCAGTTCTTC
CSVLPRLGGEQFF
>TRBV4-1|.|.|TRBJ2-5|16
TGCGCCAGCAGCCAAGGAATGGGACAATTAAAAGAGACCCAGTACTTC
CASSQGMGQLKETQYF
>TRBV28|.|TRBD2|TRBJ2-1|16
TGTGCCAGCAGTTTAACTAGCGGGAGCTCCTACAATGAGCAGTTCTTC
CASSLTSGSSYNEQFF
>TRBV30|.|TRBD2|TRBJ2-7|14
TGTGCCTGGACTAGCGGGAGTCCCCTTGGCGAGCAGTACTTC
CAWTSGSPLGEQYF
>TRBV6-2/TRBV6-3|.|.|TRBJ2-3|12
TGTGCCAGCAGTTCTCAGCTGGGTACGCAGTATTTT
CASSSQLGTQYF
>TRBV6-5|.|TRBD1|TRBJ1-2|11
TGTGCCAGCGGCGGACAGGGAGGCTACACCTTC
CASGGQGGYTF
>TRBV2|.|.|TRBJ1-2|13
TGTGCCAGCAGTGAAACAGGTTACTATGGCTACACCTTC
CASSETGYYGYTF
>TRBV6-5|.|TRBD2|TRBJ2-1|15
TGTGCCAGCTCCCGGGGGCTAGCGGGAGGAGATGAGCAGTTCTTC
CASSRGLAGGDEQFF
>TRBV4-2|.|.|TRBJ1-5|13
TGTGCCAGCAGCCAAGACAGTAATCAGCCCCAGCATTTT
CASSQDSNQPQHF
>TRBV15|.|TRBD2|TRBJ2-3|15
TGTGCCACCAGTTTAGCGGGGGTCATCACAGATACGCAGTATTTT
CATSLAGVITDTQYF
>TRBV27|.|TRBD2|TRBJ2-1|17
TGTGCCAGCCAAACGACTAGCGGGAGTGTCTCCTACAATGAGCAGTTCTTC
CASQTTSGSVSYNEQFF